The 9 T cell receptor beta chains given below trace back to one sample, sequenced in a study of cytomegalovirus exposure and HLA in healthy donors. Both 60 Vbeta primers and 13 Jbeta primers went into the PCR. Only in-frame clones appear in the TCRdb table, and some are missing; sequencing was by immunoSEQ multiplex PCR. Of about 140,000 clones listed, 60% to 80% are singletons. The sequencing sample was made of PBMCs. The source of these receptors is a man aged 25 to 45 in good health and CMV-seronegative.

V and J are TRBV4-2 and TRBJ2-5; weak D call: TRBD1 (6 bases). V lost 4 bases, J lost 7 bases, and 19 bases lay in between. The CDR3 consists of 15 residues. The germline V gene encodes CDR1 LGHNA and CDR2 YNFKEQ. The CDR3 loop reads CASSPLLGQNGTQYF. As DNA, the CDR3 is TGTGCCAGCAGCCCGCTACTAGGACAGAACGGGACCCAGTACTTC.

This clone has only a few counts. This chain joins TRBV9 and TRBJ2-7; D is uncertain. The CDR3 covers 15 residues. Germline V gene data show CDR1 as SGDLS and CDR2 as YYNGEE. V was shortened by 0 bases and J by 4 bases, with 14 bases between the two germline ends. This chain's CDR3 is CASSVGSLPGYEQYF. CDR3 coding DNA: TGTGCCAGCAGCGTAGGGAGTCTTCCTGGGTACGAGCAGTACTTC.

The V and J genes are TRBV7-3 and TRBJ2-1; a weak D match, TRBD1 (6 bases). Trimming removed 2 bases at V and 10 bases at J, with 24 bases between. The CDR3 is made up of 17 amino acids. CDR1 SGHTA and CDR2 FQGTGA come from the germline V gene. The CDR3 sequence is CASSLGLGVQGLEEQFF. Here the CDR3 DNA reads TGTGCCAGCAGCTTAGGGCTAGGTGTGCAGGGGCTGGAAGAGCAGTTCTTC.

This clone was seen only once. This chain links TRBV15 with TRBJ1-5; TRBD1 might be the D (6 bases). The V end lost 1 base, the J end lost 8 bases, and 18 bases lay between the germline ends. This CDR3 has 16 residues. In germline, CDR1 is LNHNV, CDR2 YYDKDF (reference sequence). This CDR3 reads CATSRGRGQGHEPQHF. DNA for the CDR3: TGTGCCACCAGCAGAGGTCGAGGGCAGGGGCATGAGCCCCAGCATTTT.

This sequence joins TRBV12-5 and TRBJ2-2, with 7 bases aligning to TRBD1. Germline lookup yields CDR1 LGHNT and CDR2 FRNRAP. The trim removed 1 base at V and 7 bases at J, leaving 3 bases unmatched. The CDR3 runs to 14 residues. Here the CDR3 DNA reads TGTGCTAGTGGTTTGGGACAGGGTCTCGGGGAGCTGTTTTTT. It translates to CASGLGQGLGELFF.

V is TRBV25-1 and J is TRBJ1-4, with D possibly TRBD1 on 6 matching bases. The CDR3 runs 14 residues. Trimming cost V 7 bases and J 6 bases, with 15 bases left between them. Germline CDR1 reads MGHDK; CDR2 reads SYGVNS. DNA of the CDR3: TGTGCCAGCACCCAGGGGACGGTCGATGAAAAACTGTTTTTT. Translated: CASTQGTVDEKLFF.

About this clone itself: The germline gene is not matched at one end of the junction; a read error may be the cause. The chain combines TRBV6-5 with TRBJ2-7; D might be TRBD2 (6 bases). The CDR3 spans 13 residues. Germline lookup yields CDR1 MNHEY and CDR2 SVGAGI. DNA for the CDR3: TGTGCCAGCAGTTACTCTCCCCTAGGGAGGCACTTGTTC. Translated: CASSYSPLGRHLF.

This clone was recorded only once. The CDR3 DNA follows: TGTGCCAGCAGGCACAGGGGTAAAATGGCCGGGGAGCTGTTTTTT. This codes for CASRHRGKMAGELFF. The V call is TRBV6-6, the J call TRBJ2-2; 7 bases match TRBD1. Germline trimming cut 6 bases from V and 6 bases from J; bases unmatched to any gene: 10. The V gene's germline CDR1 is MNHNY and CDR2 SVGAGI (reference sequence). The CDR3 sequence is 15 residues long.

The V gene is TRBV27, the J gene TRBJ2-3; 12 bases line up with TRBD2. CDR3 length equals 16 residues. Germline V gene lookup returns CDR1 MNHEY and CDR2 SMNVEV (reference sequence). V gave up 6 bases and J gave up 4 bases; unmatched junction bases: 8. The CDR3 DNA is TGTGCCAGCAGACTCCGGACTAGCGGGATGGCAGATACGCAGTATTTT. Protein product: CASRLRTSGMADTQYF.